This TCR beta chain was observed in a study of blood T cell repertoires in COVID-19. For the study at large: Samples representing acute and convalescent COVID-19 were sourced from the United States, Italy and Spain.

Repertoires were generated with immunoSEQ multiplex PCR, while TCRdb's copy carries only in-frame clones and drops some. This sample carries under 250,000 clones, 80% of them seen once, and the ten largest clones take 10% to 15%. Per the germline V gene, CDR1 is MNHEY and CDR2 is SVGAGI. There are 13 residues in the CDR3. J gave up 7 bases and V 8 bases, and 4 bases lay outside the gene matches. The sequence derives from a human donor in a cohort sampled during active COVID-19. The chain uses TRBV6-5 and TRBJ1-5; 11 bases map to TRBD1. Material: peripheral blood. The CDR3 loop is CASLGTGGQPQHF. The CDR3, as DNA: TGTGCCAGCCTTGGGACAGGGGGACAGCCCCAGCATTTT.